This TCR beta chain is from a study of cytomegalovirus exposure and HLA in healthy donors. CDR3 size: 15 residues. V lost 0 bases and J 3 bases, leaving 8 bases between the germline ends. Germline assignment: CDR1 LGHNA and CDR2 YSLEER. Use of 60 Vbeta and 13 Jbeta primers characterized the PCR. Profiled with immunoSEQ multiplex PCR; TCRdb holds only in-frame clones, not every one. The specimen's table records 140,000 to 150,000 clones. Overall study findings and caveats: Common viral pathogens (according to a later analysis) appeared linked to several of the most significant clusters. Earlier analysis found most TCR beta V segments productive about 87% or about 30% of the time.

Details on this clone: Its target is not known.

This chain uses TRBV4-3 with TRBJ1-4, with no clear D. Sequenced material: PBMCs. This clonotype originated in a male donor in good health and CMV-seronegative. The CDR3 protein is CASSQDLGPNEKLFF. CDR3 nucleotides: TGCGCCAGCAGCCAAGATCTGGGCCCTAATGAAAAACTGTTTTTT.